This entry lists 3 T cell receptor beta chains sequenced from one sample in a study of T cells in Graves' hyperthyroidism and ophthalmopathy. The source material, RNA transcripts, was used to amplify TCR beta CDR3 regions. During a first-round RT-PCR of the TCR CDR3, the HTBI primer set was used. TCRdb reprocessed the multiplex PCR reads with MiXCR, giving one entry per CDR3 protein. The table lists hundreds of thousands of distinct CDR3 sequences, around 22% of them singletons. Sequencing was carried out using blood. The receptor source for this set is a woman in her 30s with Graves' ophthalmopathy.

This clonotype turned up a few times. The chain recombines TRBV12-3 or TRBV12-4 with TRBJ2-7; no firm D call. The V and J ends lost 5 bases and 3 bases respectively, with 8 bases between them. The CDR3 loop spans 12 amino acids. The CDR3 loop is CASSILLYEQYF. The CDR3 bases are TGTGCCAGCAGTATCCTTCTCTACGAGCAGTACTTC.

This clonotype occurred many times. The chain uses TRBV28 and TRBJ1-2, with D hard to call. V gave up 5 bases and J gave up 0 bases, with 4 bases separating them. Per the germline V gene, CDR1 is MDHEN and CDR2 is SYDVKM. The CDR3 has 12 amino acids. The CDR3 sequence is CASSPANYGYTF. The CDR3 nucleotides read TGTGCCAGCAGTCCCGCTAACTATGGCTACACCTTC.

The table lists this clonotype with many counts. The chain has TRBV30 and TRBJ1-2, with 8 positions matching TRBD1. Trimming took 3 bases from V and 3 from J; bases not matched to a gene: 6. Per the germline V gene, CDR1 is GTSNPN and CDR2 is SVGIG (reference sequence). The CDR3 loop spans 14 amino acids. This chain's CDR3 is CAWSRTGSHYGYTF. CDR3 nucleotide sequence: TGTGCCTGGAGCAGGACAGGGTCACACTATGGCTACACCTTC.